This is a list of T cell receptor beta chains from one sample in a study of OX40 agonist ivuxolimab in advanced cancers. Assay used: immunoSEQ multiplex PCR; TCRdb lists only in-frame clones, some missing. Of fewer than 90,000 clones listed, 85% are singletons. The specimen comprised CD4+ or CD8+ T cells sorted from blood, sampled in a trial of the OX40 agonist ivuxolimab. The receptors were sampled from an adult with an advanced solid tumor such as melanoma, head and neck, liver or kidney cancer. Each CDR3 is given with its conserved first and last residue. The D gene is left open where the match is weak. Not every row has a clone size; where given, it reads once, few, many or a size class.

D,V,J,size,DNA,CDR3
-,TRBV23-1,TRBJ1-1,-,TGCGCCACCGCGGGGGACCCGGCCCCTTCCGCTGAAGCTTTCTTT,CATAGDPAPSAEAFF
-,TRBV6-5,TRBJ1-2,-,TGTGCCAGCACCTCCCCGCGGGCAGCCAACTATGGCTACACCTTC,CASTSPRAANYGYTF
-,TRBV9,TRBJ2-3,-,TGTGCCAGCAGCGTAAGCGCAGCGTTCACAGATACGCAGTATTTT,CASSVSAAFTDTQYF
TRBD2,TRBV28,TRBJ2-1,once,TGTGCCAGCAGTTTCATCGGACTAGCGGGTGCACCTTCCTACAATGAGCAGTTCTTC,CASSFIGLAGAPSYNEQFF
-,TRBV19,TRBJ2-5,-,TGTGCCAGTAGTATGACCGGCGGCAAAGAGACCCAGTACTTC,CASSMTGGKETQYF
-,TRBV7-2,TRBJ2-7,-,TGTGCCAGCAGCGTGCACTACGAGCAGTACTTC,CASSVHYEQYF
TRBD1,TRBV30,TRBJ1-2,-,TGTGCCTGGAGTGTAGGGACAGGGAATTATGGCTACACCTTC,CAWSVGTGNYGYTF
-,TRBV30,TRBJ2-7,-,TGTGCCTGCACTGTGGCACTCTACGAGCAGTACTTC,CACTVALYEQYF
TRBD2,TRBV7-8,TRBJ2-1,-,TGTGCCAGCAGCTTAGTACGGTTGTTGAGGACTAGCGGGATAGGGTATGAGCAGTTCTTC,CASSLVRLLRTSGIGYEQFF
-,TRBV4-2,TRBJ2-7,once,TGTGCCAGCAGCCAAGATCATCACCCAGAGTCCTACGAGCAGTACTTC,CASSQDHHPESYEQYF
TRBD1,TRBV4-2,TRBJ2-7,-,TGTGCCAGCAGCCAAACTGGACAGGGGATCGACGAGCAGTACTTC,CASSQTGQGIDEQYF
-,TRBV2,TRBJ2-7,-,TGTGCCGATGGGCAGGGTAGCTCCTACGAGCAGTACTTC,CADGQGSSYEQYF
TRBD1,TRBV6-1,TRBJ1-4,-,TGTGCCAGCAGGAGCCCGGGACAGGGGGATGAAAAACTGTTTTTT,CASRSPGQGDEKLFF
-,TRBV4-2,TRBJ1-2,-,TGTGCCACGCGGGGAGATAACTATGGCTACACCTTC,CATRGDNYGYTF
-,TRBV9,TRBJ2-1,-,TGTGCCAGCAGCGTAGGACCAAGCAATGAGCAGTTCTTC,CASSVGPSNEQFF
-,TRBV11-2,TRBJ1-1,-,TGTGCCAGCAGGAATTTACAGGGGAACACTGAAGCTTTCTTT,CASRNLQGNTEAFF
-,TRBV6-1,TRBJ2-5,-,TGTGCCAGCAGTACGGGATTAGACCGCACCCAGTACTTC,CASSTGLDRTQYF
-,TRBV6-5,TRBJ1-6,-,TGTGCCAGCAGATTCCGGGGCCTAGAGGGCTCACCCCTCCACTTT,CASRFRGLEGSPLHF
TRBD1,TRBV29-1,TRBJ2-4,-,TGCAGCGTTGTGAGGGGGCTAGCCAAAAACATTCAGTACTTC,CSVVRGLAKNIQYF
-,TRBV28,TRBJ1-1,-,TGTGCCAGCAGTTTATGGGGTGAGGCTGAAGCTTTCTTT,CASSLWGEAEAFF
-,TRBV6-4,TRBJ1-1,-,TGTGCCAGTTCGCCCCAGGGACGGTACACTGAAGCTTTCTTT,CASSPQGRYTEAFF
TRBD1,TRBV6-6,TRBJ1-1,-,TGTGCCAGCAGTTACCCTCGGACAGGGTTGAACACTGAAGCTTTCTTT,CASSYPRTGLNTEAFF
-,TRBV28,TRBJ2-5,-,TGTGCCAGCAGGCCTCGGGCCCGAGAGACCCAGTACTTC,CASRPRARETQYF
TRBD1,TRBV6-5,TRBJ2-7,-,TGTGCCAGCAGCCCGGACAGGGCCAGCTCCTACGAGCAGTACTTC,CASSPDRASSYEQYF
-,TRBV5-6,TRBJ1-6,-,TGTGCCAGCAGCTTGGCCTGGGGCCGCATGGGGAATTCACCCCTCCACTTT,CASSLAWGRMGNSPLHF
TRBD1,TRBV6-1,TRBJ1-4,once,TGTGCCAGCGGGGACAGGGGTAATGAAAAACTGTTTTTT,CASGDRGNEKLFF
-,TRBV5-5,TRBJ1-1,-,TGTGCCAGCAGCTTGGAGGGGAACACTGAAGCTTTCTTT,CASSLEGNTEAFF
TRBD1,TRBV18,TRBJ2-7,-,TGTGCCAGCTCCCCCGGGACAGGGACCTACGAGCAGTACTTC,CASSPGTGTYEQYF
-,TRBV5-8,TRBJ1-6,-,TGTGCCAGCAGCTTGGCAGTCGGTAATTCACCCCTCCACTTT,CASSLAVGNSPLHF
-,TRBV23-1,TRBJ1-5,-,TGCGCCAGCAGTCATCGTCTGGGGCAGCCCCAGCATTTT,CASSHRLGQPQHF
-,TRBV7-9,TRBJ2-2,-,TGTGCCAGCAGCAGGGTCGGGACAATACCCGGGGAGCTGTTTTTT,CASSRVGTIPGELFF
TRBD2,TRBV7-2,TRBJ2-1,-,TGTGCCAGCAGCTTAACCCTCGGGACTAGCGGATACAATGAGCAGTTCTTC,CASSLTLGTSGYNEQFF
-,TRBV6-5,TRBJ1-2,-,TGTGCCAGCAGTTACTCTAAGGTCCGACAGAGCTATGGCTACACCTTC,CASSYSKVRQSYGYTF
TRBD1,TRBV6-5,TRBJ1-5,-,TGTGCCAGCAGACGACAGGGCGGTCAGCCCCAGCATTTT,CASRRQGGQPQHF
-,TRBV7-2,TRBJ2-7,-,TGTGCCAGCAGCCAATCGGGGTACGAGCAGTACTTC,CASSQSGYEQYF
-,TRBV11-2,TRBJ1-5,-,TGTGCCAGCAGCTTAGATAGTTATAGCAATCAGCCCCAGCATTTT,CASSLDSYSNQPQHF
-,TRBV6-5,TRBJ1-3,-,TGTGCCAGTCGGGGGCCTGGAAACACCATATATTTT,CASRGPGNTIYF
TRBD1,TRBV7-2,TRBJ2-7,-,TGTGCCAGCAGCTTAGGGGGCTCCGGGACAGGAATCTACGAGCAGTACTTC,CASSLGGSGTGIYEQYF
TRBD2,TRBV19,TRBJ2-1,-,TGTGCCAGTAGTCTAGTTTCCGGGACTAGCGGGAGGTCCCACAATGAGCAGTTCTTC,CASSLVSGTSGRSHNEQFF